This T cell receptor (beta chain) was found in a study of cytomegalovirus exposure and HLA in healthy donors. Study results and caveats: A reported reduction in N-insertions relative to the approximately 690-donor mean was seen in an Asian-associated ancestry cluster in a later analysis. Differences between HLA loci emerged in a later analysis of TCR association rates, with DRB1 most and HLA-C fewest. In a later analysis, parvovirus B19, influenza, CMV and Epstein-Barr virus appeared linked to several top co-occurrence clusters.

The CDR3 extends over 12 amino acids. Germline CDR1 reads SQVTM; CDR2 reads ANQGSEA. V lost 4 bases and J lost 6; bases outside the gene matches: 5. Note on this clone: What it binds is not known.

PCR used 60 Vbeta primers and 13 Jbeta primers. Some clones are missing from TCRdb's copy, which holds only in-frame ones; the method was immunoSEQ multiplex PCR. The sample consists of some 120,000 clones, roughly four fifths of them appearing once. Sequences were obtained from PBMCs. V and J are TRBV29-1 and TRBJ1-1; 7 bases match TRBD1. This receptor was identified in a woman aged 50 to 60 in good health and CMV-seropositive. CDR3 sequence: CSVVRDSPEAFF. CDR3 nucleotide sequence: TGCAGCGTTGTTCGGGACAGCCCTGAAGCTTTCTTT.